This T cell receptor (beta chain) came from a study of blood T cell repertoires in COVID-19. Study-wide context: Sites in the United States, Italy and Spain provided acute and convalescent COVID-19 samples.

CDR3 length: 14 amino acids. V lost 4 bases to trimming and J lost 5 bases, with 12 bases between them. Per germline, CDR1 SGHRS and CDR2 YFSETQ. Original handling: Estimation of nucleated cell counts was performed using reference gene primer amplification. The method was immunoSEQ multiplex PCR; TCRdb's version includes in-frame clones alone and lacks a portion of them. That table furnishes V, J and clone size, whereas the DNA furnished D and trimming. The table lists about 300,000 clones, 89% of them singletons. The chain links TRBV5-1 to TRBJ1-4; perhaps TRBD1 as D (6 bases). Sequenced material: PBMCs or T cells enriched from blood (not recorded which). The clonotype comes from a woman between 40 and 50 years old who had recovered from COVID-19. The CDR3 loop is CASSLGQPNEKLFF. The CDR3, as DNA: TGCGCCAGCAGCCTAGGACAGCCAAATGAAAAACTGTTTTTT.